These 27 T cell receptor beta chains were all obtained from the same sample, sequenced in a study of cytomegalovirus exposure and HLA in healthy donors. The PCR had 60 Vbeta and 13 Jbeta primers. Data came from immunoSEQ multiplex PCR; TCRdb stores just in-frame clones and leaves some out. In all, the sample yields 77,000 or so clones. The sequencing input was PBMCs. These receptor sequences come from a man aged 25-40 years in good health and CMV-seronegative.

J is TRBJ2-7 and V is TRBV5-6; weak D call: TRBD1 (6 bases). The V end lost 2 bases, the J end lost 3 bases, and 12 bases lay between the germline ends. Germline V gene sequence: CDR1 SGHDT, CDR2 YYEEEE. The CDR3 loop spans 14 amino acids. The CDR3 loop is CASSFLGQIYEQYF. DNA for the CDR3: TGTGCCAGCAGCTTCCTTGGACAGATCTACGAGCAGTACTTC. Looking up the rest from reference TRBV5-6 and TRBJ2-7 gives the full variable domain: DAGVTQSPTHLIKTRGQQVTLRCSPKSGHDTVSWYQQALGQGPQFIFQYYEEEERQRGNFPDRFSGHQFPNYSSELNVNALLLGDSALYLCASSFLGQIYEQYFGPGTRLTVT.

The J gene is TRBJ2-6, the V gene TRBV7-9; D is undetermined. The CDR3 extends over 17 amino acids. Germline CDR1 is SEHNR and CDR2 is FQNEAQ (reference sequence). V was pared by 2 bases and J by 1 base, with 12 bases between. The CDR3 loop is CASSLMASHSGANVLTF. CDR3 sequence (DNA): TGTGCCAGCAGCTTAATGGCCTCCCATTCTGGGGCCAACGTCCTGACTTTC.

The gene calls are TRBV29-1 and TRBJ2-3; tentative D call: TRBD1 (5 bases). The CDR3 extends over 12 amino acids. Germline CDR1 is SQVTM and CDR2 is ANQGSEA. The V end was cut by 7 bases, the J end by 1 base, with 9 bases between. In DNA, the CDR3 is TGCAGCGCCATGACAGGCACAGATACGCAGTATTTT. Amino acid sequence: CSAMTGTDTQYF.

The chain's CDR3 is CASISASNQPQHF. Written as DNA, the CDR3 is TGCGCCAGCATTAGTGCTAGCAATCAGCCCCAGCATTTT. The V call is TRBV10-1, the J call TRBJ1-5; D ambiguous. With 7 bases removed from V and 0 bases from J, the gap between germline ends came to 7 bases. The germline V gene encodes CDR1 WNHNN and CDR2 SYGVQD (reference sequence). This CDR3 is 13 amino acids long.

The chain carries TRBV4-1 and TRBJ2-7; D possibly corresponds to TRBD2 (6 bases). In germline, CDR1 is MGHRA, CDR2 YSYEKL. The CDR3 has 15 residues. V was cut by 3 bases and J by 0 bases, with 12 bases left in between. Written as DNA, the CDR3 is TGCGCCAGCAGCCACGCTGCGGGGAGCTCCTACGAGCAGTACTTC. Protein sequence: CASSHAAGSSYEQYF.

The chain uses TRBV4-3 and TRBJ1-2, with 7 bases lining up with TRBD1. Germline CDR1 is LGHNA and CDR2 is YSLEER. CDR3 size: 16 residues. Trimming removed 0 bases from V and 4 bases from J; junction bases left unmatched: 8. The CDR3 sequence: CASSQDAARGVYGYTF. The DNA for the CDR3 is TGCGCCAGCAGCCAAGATGCCGCCAGGGGGGTCTATGGCTACACCTTC.

The chain is built from TRBV27 and TRBJ1-1; D remains unclear. This CDR3 spans 15 amino acids. V lost 0 bases, J lost 0 bases, and 8 bases lay in between. Germline CDR1 reads MNHEY; CDR2 reads SMNVEV (reference sequence). Here the CDR3 reads CASSLSWRVNTEAFF. In DNA, the CDR3 is TGTGCCAGCAGTTTATCGTGGAGGGTGAACACTGAAGCTTTCTTT.

The chain employs TRBV4-1 and TRBJ2-2, with D hard to call. V lost 4 bases and J 4 bases, leaving 10 bases between the germline ends. This CDR3 contains 14 residues. Germline lookup yields CDR1 MGHRA and CDR2 YSYEKL. The CDR3 loop reads CASSRGYSTGELFF. CDR3 nucleotides: TGCGCCAGCAGCCGAGGCTACTCCACCGGGGAGCTGTTTTTT.

The CDR3 is CASSRDRVYEQYF. In nucleotides, the CDR3 is TGTGCCAGCAGCCGGGACAGGGTCTACGAGCAGTACTTC. The J gene is TRBJ2-7, the V gene TRBV5-4, with TRBD1 identical over 9 bases. V trimming: 4 bases; J trimming: 3 bases; junction bases outside the gene matches: 2. The V gene's germline CDR1 is SGHNT and CDR2 YYREEE (reference sequence). The CDR3 covers 13 residues.

The rearrangement joins TRBV4-3 to TRBJ2-5, with a possible D match to TRBD2 (7 bases). The V gene lost 4 bases and the J gene lost 1 base, with 13 bases spanning the gap. This CDR3 has 15 residues. Per germline, CDR1 LGHNA and CDR2 YSLEER. The CDR3 region has the DNA TGCGCCAGCAGCCTGGGGGGAGGGGGCCAAGAGACCCAGTACTTC. Amino acid sequence: CASSLGGGGQETQYF.

This sequence joins TRBV9 and TRBJ1-2; tentative D call: TRBD1 (6 bases). CDR1 SGDLS and CDR2 YYNGEE come from the germline V gene. The CDR3 consists of 16 residues. Trimming removed 0 bases from V and 0 bases from J, with 12 bases in between. CDR3 DNA: TGTGCCAGCAGCGTAGACAGGGTCGGTCCTAACTATGGCTACACCTTC. This sequence encodes CASSVDRVGPNYGYTF.

The chain uses TRBV13 and TRBJ2-5; D ambiguous. TRBJ2-7 explains the end of the DNA better; the J call may be wrong. The CDR3 totals 14 residues. Germline V lookup: CDR1 PRHDT, CDR2 FYEKMQ (reference sequence). The CDR3 spells CASSLNPRSDEQYF. The CDR3 DNA is TGTGCCAGCAGCTTGAATCCTAGGAGTGACGAGCAGTACTTC.

The chain recombines TRBV2 with TRBJ2-1; weak D call: TRBD1 (5 bases). Germline loops: CDR1 SNHLY, CDR2 FYNNEI. The CDR3 consists of 14 residues. V lost 8 bases, J lost 7 bases, and 18 bases lay in between. CDR3 sequence reads: CASQGRGTENEQFF. The CDR3 DNA reads as TGTGCCAGCCAGGGAAGGGGCACTGAGAATGAGCAGTTCTTC.

The J gene is TRBJ2-2, the V gene TRBV5-1, with a possible D match to TRBD1 (6 bases). V was trimmed by 0 bases and J by 7 bases, leaving 13 bases between them. Germline assignment: CDR1 SGHRS and CDR2 YFSETQ. This CDR3 region has 15 residues. The CDR3 loop reads CASSLDTGRNGELFF. The CDR3 DNA sequence: TGCGCCAGCAGCTTGGATACAGGGCGTAACGGGGAGCTGTTTTTT.

The chain links TRBV30 to TRBJ1-6; the match to TRBD1 covers 8 bases. V shed 0 bases and J 10 bases; nucleotides not matched to a gene: 11. CDR1 is GTSNPN and CDR2 is SVGIG in the germline V gene (reference sequence). The CDR3 length is 16 residues. The CDR3 DNA is TGTGCCTGGAGTGTACTCCGGACAGGGACGGGCTCACCCCTCCACTTT. It codes for CAWSVLRTGTGSPLHF.

The chain uses TRBV5-1 and TRBJ2-2; the match to TRBD2 covers 15 bases. V was clipped by 4 bases and J by 5 bases; unmatched bases: 6. This CDR3 has 17 residues. In germline, CDR1 is SGHRS, CDR2 YFSETQ. The CDR3 sequence: CASSHLGLAGGTGELFF. The DNA for the CDR3 is TGCGCCAGCAGCCATCTGGGACTAGCGGGAGGTACCGGGGAGCTGTTTTTT.

This chain joins TRBV6-5 and TRBJ2-7; 9 bases are shared with TRBD2. Trimming took 2 bases from V and 0 from J; bases not matched to a gene: 2. The CDR3 covers 15 residues. Germline values: CDR1 MNHEY, CDR2 SVGAGI. The CDR3 DNA follows: TGTGCCAGCAGTTACCGGCGGGAGGGCTCCTACGAGCAGTACTTC. Protein product: CASSYRREGSYEQYF.

The chain links TRBV5-1 to TRBJ2-3, with D possibly matching TRBD1 (5 bases). V lost 1 base and J lost 2, with 11 bases in between. The CDR3 contains 15 residues. Germline V lookup: CDR1 SGHRS, CDR2 YFSETQ. CDR3 nucleotides: TGCGCCAGCAGCTTGACGACGACAGCCACAGATACGCAGTATTTT. Translating gives CASSLTTTATDTQYF.

This chain links TRBV7-2 with TRBJ1-2, with D tentatively TRBD1 (6 bases). Germline lookup yields CDR1 SGHTA and CDR2 FQGNSA. This CDR3 comprises 14 residues. The V gene lost 1 base and the J gene lost 9 bases, with 15 bases spanning the gap. Here the CDR3 reads CASSLGSGRGSYTF. In nucleotides, the CDR3 is TGTGCCAGCAGCTTAGGGTCGGGCAGGGGAAGCTACACCTTC.

V is TRBV15 and J is TRBJ1-1; TRBD1 might be the D (5 bases). The CDR3 is 14 amino acids. Per the germline V gene, CDR1 is LNHNV and CDR2 is YYDKDF (reference sequence). V lost 0 bases, J lost 4 bases, and 9 bases lay in between. The CDR3 nucleotides read TGTGCCACCAGCAGAGAAAGGGGAGGCACTGAAGCTTTCTTT. Translated: CATSRERGGTEAFF. Together with reference TRBV15 and TRBJ1-1, the CDR3 gives the full variable domain: DAMVIQNPRYQVTQFGKPVTLSCSQTLNHNVMYWYQQKSSQAPKLLFHYYDKDFNNEADTPDNFQSRRPNTSFCFLDIRSPGLGDTAMYLCATSRERGGTEAFFGQGTRLTVV.

The V call is TRBV7-9, the J call TRBJ2-1, with D possibly TRBD1 on 5 matching bases. This CDR3 contains 16 residues. Germline V gene data show CDR1 as SEHNR and CDR2 as FQNEAQ (reference sequence). V was clipped by 4 bases and J by 0 bases, with 13 bases between them. This CDR3 reads CASSSIRGSSYNEQFF. The CDR3 nucleotides are TGTGCCAGCAGCTCCATAAGGGGTTCCTCCTACAATGAGCAGTTCTTC. Filled out from reference TRBV7-9 and TRBJ2-1, the complete variable domain reads DTGVSQNPRHKITKRGQNVTFRCDPISEHNRLYWYRQTLGQGPEFLTYFQNEAQLEKSRLLSDRFSAERPKGSFSTLEIQRTEQGDSAMYLCASSSIRGSSYNEQFFGPGTRLTVL.

This chain links TRBV6-5 with TRBJ2-2, with D possibly matching TRBD2 (5 bases). Germline lookup yields CDR1 MNHEY and CDR2 SVGAGI. The CDR3 totals 14 residues. V was clipped by 5 bases and J by 6 bases, with 13 bases between them. Here the CDR3 DNA reads TGTGCCAGCAGTACCCACCCCGGGGCCGGGGAGCTGTTTTTT. Its protein product is CASSTHPGAGELFF.

CDR3 in amino acids: CASSYSGTGQMKYTF. The CDR3 DNA reads as TGTGCCAGCAGTTACTCCGGGACGGGACAGATGAAGTACACCTTC. The J gene is TRBJ1-2, the V gene TRBV6-5, with 7 bases matching TRBD1. This CDR3 has 15 amino acids. After removal of 0 bases from V and 11 bases from J, the junction contained 12 bases not matched to a gene. CDR1 is MNHEY and CDR2 is SVGAGI in the germline V gene.

The CDR3 reads CASSLTGIYSYEQYF. DNA of the CDR3: TGTGCCAGCAGCCTAACAGGGATATACTCCTACGAGCAGTACTTC. The V gene is TRBV11-2, the J gene TRBJ2-7; D is possibly TRBD1 (6 bases). V was cut by 5 bases and J by 0 bases, with 14 bases left in between. Germline V CDR1 and CDR2: SGHAT, FQNNGV. The CDR3 has 15 amino acids.

The chain combines TRBV5-1 with TRBJ2-1; TRBD1 is a possible D gene (5 bases). Germline CDR1 reads SGHRS; CDR2 reads YFSETQ. V was pared by 3 bases and J by 1 base, with 14 bases between. CDR3 length equals 16 residues. The DNA of the CDR3 is TGCGCCAGCAGCTCCATCCCCCAGGGTTCCTACAATGAGCAGTTCTTC. Its protein product is CASSSIPQGSYNEQFF.

This chain connects TRBV6-1 to TRBJ2-5; 8 nucleotides match TRBD2. Unmatched junction bases numbered 8, after V lost 7 bases and J lost 1 base. Germline CDR1 MNHNS, CDR2 SASEGT. The CDR3 covers 15 residues. DNA for the CDR3: TGTGCCAGCATCCAGTTAGCGGGAAGCCAAGAGACCCAGTACTTC. Translation gives CASIQLAGSQETQYF.

The genes are TRBV6-1 and TRBJ2-5; TRBD1 agrees at 10 bases. Germline V gene lookup returns CDR1 MNHNS and CDR2 SASEGT. This CDR3 region has 14 residues. The ends lost 3 bases at V and 5 bases at J; junction bases unmatched: 3. In nucleotides, the CDR3 is TGTGCCAGCAGTGAGACAGGGGGCTTCGAGACCCAGTACTTC. It translates to CASSETGGFETQYF.